The subject of this entry is one T cell receptor beta chain. What it binds is unknown. Each CDR3 protein is one row after TCRdb ran MiXCR on the RT-PCR reads. The table lists over 150,000 distinct CDR3 sequences, roughly a tenth of them singletons. The CDR3 has 15 amino acids. Trimming pared 2 bases from V and 3 bases from J, leaving 10 bases between. CDR1 MNHEY and CDR2 SVGEGT come from the germline V gene. The sample originates from a study of response to subunit inactivated influenza vaccine. Study-wide results and caveats: Few additional T cells are recruited per seasonal influenza vaccination, authors suggested.

The sequence derives from a man between 45 and 75 years old who received an inactivated influenza vaccine. This sequence joins TRBV6-2 or TRBV6-3 and TRBJ2-2; no definite D call. The material sequenced was CD8+ T cells sorted from PBMCs, taken roughly 24 months after vaccination. CDR3 sequence: CASSYEEHHTGELFF. The CDR3 DNA reads as TGTGCCAGCAGTTACGAAGAACACCACACCGGGGAGCTGTTTTTT.